This TCR beta chain was identified in a study of T cells in Graves' hyperthyroidism and ophthalmopathy. CDR1 and CDR2 from the germline V gene are SGHNT and YYREEE (reference sequence). The CDR3 length is 13 residues. J lost 0 bases, V lost 9 bases, and 5 bases had no gene match. Amplification yielded TCR beta CDR3 regions, with RNA transcripts as the source. The HTBI primer set was used in a first-round RT-PCR of the TCR CDR3. One entry per CDR3 protein, called by TCRdb with MiXCR from the multiplex PCR reads. The repertoire holds around 350,000 distinct CDR3 sequences, about 18% seen once, with around 3.6% in the top ten. Stable hyperthyroidism: no ophthalmopathy progression over 18 months of follow-up. Hyperthyroidism was newly diagnosed in patients aged 18 to 65 (duration under 2 months). Fresh peripheral blood, about 10 ml of it, supplied the PBMCs. This clonotype showed up many times. Antigen unknown.

Study conclusions and caveats: Separation of ophthalmopathy from stable hyperthyroidism was achieved by a 13 V-J model.

Sequenced: blood. The rearrangement links TRBV5-4 to TRBJ1-1; 7 bases are shared with TRBD1. The sequence came from a woman younger than 35 with Graves' hyperthyroidism. The CDR3 coding sequence is TGTGCCACCAGGGGGGCCTTGAACACTGAAGCTTTCTTT. Encoded protein: CATRGALNTEAFF.